This TCR beta chain stems from a study of metastatic and nonmetastatic thyroid tumors. Across the study: From malignant and benign thyroid patients, repertoires in blood and in tumor or nodule tissue were compared.

General observations from the study: Patients with malignant thyroid tumors reportedly had significantly higher TCR beta diversity than those with benign nodules, in blood and tumor.

Trimming took 5 bases from V and 0 from J; bases not matched to a gene: 3. The CDR3 has 14 amino acids. The germline V gene has CDR1 DFQATT and CDR2 SNEGSKA (reference sequence). On this clone: Its antigen is not identified.

All patients were treatment-naive before thyroid surgery. In the source study's methods: A papillary thyroid cancer distant-metastasis classifier was built from CDR3 differences across clinicopathological groups. Using MiXCR, TCRdb re-called clones from the PCR reads. The V and J calls were not made by the authors but by TCRdb's processing. The table shows 14,000 to 15,000 clones, with about 23% occurring only once. The TCR sequence derives from a female donor with papillary thyroid cancer or a benign thyroid nodule (not recorded which). Some clones in this sample may be carry-over from other donors' samples. Input material: tumor tissue. The chain uses TRBV20-1 and TRBJ1-2; 10 bases are a match to TRBD1. The CDR3 sequence: CSAGTGATNYGYTF. CDR3 DNA: TGCAGTGCTGGGACAGGGGCGACTAACTATGGCTACACCTTC.